Reported below is one TCR beta chain. Its antigen remains unknown. Unmatched junction bases numbered 4, after V lost 5 bases and J lost 0 bases. CDR3 length equals 14 residues. The germline CDR1 and CDR2 sequences are SGHTA and FQGNSA. The data are from a study of OX40 agonist ivuxolimab in advanced cancers. Background on the study: A history of anti-PD-1, anti-PD-L1 or anti-CTLA-4 therapy was acceptable, and 30% to 45% had some. Regarding the study as a whole: Expanded peripheral T-cell antigen specificity went undetermined. Expansion of clones was among the lowest in partial responders at 0.1-3.0 mg/kg. Clonal expansion from baseline to week 6 occurred in both CD4+ and CD8+ T cells.

Some clones are missing from TCRdb's copy, which holds only in-frame ones; the method was immunoSEQ multiplex PCR. The sample has roughly 60,000 clones; just over 85% are singletons. The rearrangement uses TRBV7-2 and TRBJ2-7, with TRBD2 identical over 7 bases. The sequencing here drew on CD4+ or CD8+ T cells sorted from blood, taken in a trial of the OX40 agonist ivuxolimab. This TCR was recovered from an adult with an advanced solid tumor such as melanoma, head and neck, liver or kidney cancer. In DNA, the CDR3 is TGTGCCAGCAGCCCACTAGCGTCCTCCTACGAGCAGTACTTC. It yields the protein CASSPLASSYEQYF.